This TCR beta chain was recorded in a study of response to subunit inactivated influenza vaccine. This clonotype came up a few times. The antigen remains unidentified. MiXCR was run by TCRdb on the RT-PCR reads, yielding one entry per CDR3 protein. The sample lists 530,000 or so distinct CDR3 sequences, over 25% seen once, with 1.5% to 2% in the top ten. Germline CDR1 SGHRS, CDR2 YFSETQ. This CDR3 is built from 14 residues. V was pared by 0 bases and J by 2 bases, with 8 bases between. General study findings and limits: It was the authors' suggestion that each seasonal influenza vaccination recruits few new T cells.

V and J are TRBV5-1 and TRBJ1-1; D gene ambiguous. The specimen comprised CD4+ T cells sorted from PBMCs, sampled 5 to 6 days after vaccination. The TCR originated in a man aged 45-60 years who received an inactivated influenza vaccine. CDR3 residues: CASSLGGFNTEAFF. The CDR3 bases are TGCGCCAGCAGCTTGGGAGGGTTCAACACTGAAGCTTTCTTT.